This TCR beta chain was sequenced in a study of blood T cell repertoires in COVID-19. Study as a whole: The United States, Italy and Spain were the sources of the acute and convalescent COVID-19 samples. From T cells, B-cell-depleted T cells, or PBMCs came the material, which was cDNA or gDNA.

The CDR3 spans 17 residues. CDR1 is LGHDT and CDR2 is YNNKEL in the germline V gene (reference sequence). V trimming: 2 bases; J trimming: 1 base; junction bases outside the gene matches: 10. Sequenced by immunoSEQ multiplex PCR; TCRdb stores in-frame clones only, minus some. The table lists 85,000 to 120,000 clones, about three quarters of them singletons. The chain employs TRBV3-1 (or the pseudogene TRBV3-2) and TRBJ2-5, with 7 bases that match TRBD2. This TCR came from a man older than 75 with COVID-19, enrolled during active disease. Sequenced input: peripheral blood. CDR3 region: CASSQRGTWGGQETQYF. CDR3 nucleotide sequence: TGTGCCAGCAGCCAAAGGGGCACCTGGGGGGGCCAAGAGACCCAGTACTTC.